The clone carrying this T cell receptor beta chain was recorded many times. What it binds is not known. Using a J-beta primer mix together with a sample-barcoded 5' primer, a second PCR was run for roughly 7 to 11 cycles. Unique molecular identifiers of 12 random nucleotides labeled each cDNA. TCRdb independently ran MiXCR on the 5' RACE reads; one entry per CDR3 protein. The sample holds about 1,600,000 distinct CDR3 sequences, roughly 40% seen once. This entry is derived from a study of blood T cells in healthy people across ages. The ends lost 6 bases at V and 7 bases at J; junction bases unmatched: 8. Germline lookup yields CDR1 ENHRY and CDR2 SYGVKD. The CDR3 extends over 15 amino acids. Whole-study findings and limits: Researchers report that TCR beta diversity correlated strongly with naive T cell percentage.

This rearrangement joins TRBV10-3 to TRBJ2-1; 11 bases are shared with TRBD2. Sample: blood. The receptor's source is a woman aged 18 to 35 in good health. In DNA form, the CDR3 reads TGTGCCATCAGGGAACTAGCGGGGGATGTGAATGAGCAGTTCTTC. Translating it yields CAIRELAGDVNEQFF.